A single sample is the source of the 12 T cell receptor beta chains below, sequenced in a study of post-analysis software for immune sequencing data. Whole-study results and caveats: TRBV5-6, TRBV5-1 and TRBV20-1 belonged to a set of about five TRBV segments that were more frequent in patients than controls.

Included in the TCR beta cDNA libraries were unique molecular identifiers. TCRdb analysed the PCR reads with MiXCR anew, one entry per CDR3 protein. The table records 740,000 or so distinct CDR3 sequences, under 70% of them present only once. Their antigens remain unidentified. Specimen: blood. These receptors came from a girl aged 5-17 years with multiple sclerosis.

This sequence joins TRBV3-1 and TRBJ2-5, with 9 bases identical to TRBD1. The tail of the sequence fits TRBJ2-7 better, so the J call may be wrong. Germline V gene lookup returns CDR1 LGHDT and CDR2 YNNKEL (reference sequence). This CDR3 contains 14 residues. The CDR3 coding sequence is TGTGCCAGCAGCCAAACGGGACAGGGAGGCGAGCAGTACTTC. It is translated as CASSQTGQGGEQYF.

J is TRBJ2-5 and V is TRBV7-3, with TRBD2 matching 7 bases. The CDR3 has 14 residues. V lost 4 bases to trimming and J lost 2 bases; unmatched junction nucleotides: 4. Germline CDR1 SGHTA, CDR2 FQGTGA. This chain's CDR3 is CASSWGGNQETQYF. In DNA form, the CDR3 reads TGTGCCAGCAGCTGGGGGGGGAATCAAGAGACCCAGTACTTC.

V is TRBV20-1 and J is TRBJ1-6; 8 bases fit TRBD1. Trimming took 6 bases from V and 5 from J; bases not matched to a gene: 9. Germline V gives CDR1 DFQATT, CDR2 SNEGSKA (reference sequence). This CDR3 spans 15 amino acids. The CDR3 nucleotides are TGCAGTGCCATATATCGACAGGGGAATAATTCACCCCTCCACTTT. As protein: CSAIYRQGNNSPLHF.

The chain is built from TRBV6-5 and TRBJ1-5; a possible D gene is TRBD1 (5 bases). In germline, CDR1 is MNHEY, CDR2 SVGAGI. Trimming pared 6 bases from V and 2 bases from J, leaving 14 bases between. The CDR3 consists of 15 residues. CDR3 in DNA: TGTGCCAGCAGGAATGGCAGGGAGGGCAATCAGCCCCAGCATTTT. Translation gives CASRNGREGNQPQHF.

This clonotype was picked up a small number of times. The chain joins TRBV7-8 to TRBJ2-7; D possibly corresponds to TRBD1 (5 bases). This CDR3 is built from 16 residues. Germline CDR1 SGHVS, CDR2 FQNEAQ. The ends were cut back, 1 base at V and 2 bases at J, with 15 bases in the middle. The CDR3 region has the DNA TGTGCCAGCAGCTTAGTGGTCCTCGACAGCCCCTACGAGCAGTACTTC. Amino acid sequence: CASSLVVLDSPYEQYF.

V is TRBV12-3 or TRBV12-4 and J is TRBJ2-1, with no clear D. V shed 3 bases and J shed 12 bases, with 9 bases lying between them. This CDR3 region has 11 residues. The CDR3 reads CASSFSTGQFF. The CDR3 DNA follows: TGTGCCAGCAGTTTTAGCACGGGGCAGTTCTTC.

The rearrangement uses TRBV7-2 and TRBJ2-2; D unclear. The V and J ends lost 5 bases and 2 bases respectively, with 12 bases between them. The CDR3 covers 15 residues. CDR1 SGHTA and CDR2 FQGNSA come from the germline V gene. CDR3 region: CASSPAGSNTGELFF. Here the CDR3 DNA reads TGTGCCAGCAGCCCGGCAGGCTCAAACACCGGGGAGCTGTTTTTT.

This clonotype occurred a few times. V is TRBV11-3 and J is TRBJ2-6; 9 nucleotides align to TRBD2. The CDR3 length is 16 residues. V lost 1 base to trimming and J lost 4 bases; unmatched junction nucleotides: 2. Germline V gives CDR1 SGHNT, CDR2 YENEEA. The CDR3 loop reads CASSLGGGAGANVLTF. CDR3 DNA sequence: TGTGCCAGCAGCTTAGGCGGGGGGGCCGGGGCCAACGTCCTGACTTTC.

V usage is TRBV25-1 and J usage is TRBJ2-5; D is possibly TRBD1 or TRBD2 (6 bases each). Trimming pared 1 base from V and 11 bases from J, leaving 23 bases between. Germline CDR1 is MGHDK and CDR2 is SYGVNS. This CDR3 contains 16 residues. Here the CDR3 reads CASSELWGAEDNEQYF. In DNA form, the CDR3 reads TGTGCCAGCAGTGAATTATGGGGGGCGGAGGACAATGAGCAGTACTTC.

This clonotype was seen a single time. The CDR3 DNA sequence: TGTGCCAGCAGTTCACGGACAGTAAAGAACACTGAAGCTTTCTTT. Translation gives CASSSRTVKNTEAFF. V usage is TRBV12-3 or TRBV12-4 and J usage is TRBJ1-1; D perhaps matches TRBD1 (6 bases). V was clipped by 4 bases and J by 1 base, with 13 bases between them. This CDR3 is 15 amino acids long.

The chain recombines TRBV29-1 with TRBJ2-1; D is perhaps TRBD2 (6 bases). Trimming stripped 5 bases from V and 4 bases from J, with 15 bases between. In germline, CDR1 is SQVTM, CDR2 ANQGSEA. The CDR3 spans 14 residues. CDR3 residues: CSVTLGGTYNEQFF. The CDR3 DNA is TGCAGCGTTACCCTGGGGGGAACGTACAATGAGCAGTTCTTC.

The table lists this clonotype with a few counts. This chain connects TRBV6-5 to TRBJ2-3; no clear D. V lost 6 bases and J 6 bases, leaving 7 bases between the germline ends. Germline CDR1 MNHEY, CDR2 SVGAGI. The CDR3 has 11 residues. The CDR3 nucleotides read TGTGCCAGCAGATTCGGCGATACGCAGTATTTT. Translation gives CASRFGDTQYF.